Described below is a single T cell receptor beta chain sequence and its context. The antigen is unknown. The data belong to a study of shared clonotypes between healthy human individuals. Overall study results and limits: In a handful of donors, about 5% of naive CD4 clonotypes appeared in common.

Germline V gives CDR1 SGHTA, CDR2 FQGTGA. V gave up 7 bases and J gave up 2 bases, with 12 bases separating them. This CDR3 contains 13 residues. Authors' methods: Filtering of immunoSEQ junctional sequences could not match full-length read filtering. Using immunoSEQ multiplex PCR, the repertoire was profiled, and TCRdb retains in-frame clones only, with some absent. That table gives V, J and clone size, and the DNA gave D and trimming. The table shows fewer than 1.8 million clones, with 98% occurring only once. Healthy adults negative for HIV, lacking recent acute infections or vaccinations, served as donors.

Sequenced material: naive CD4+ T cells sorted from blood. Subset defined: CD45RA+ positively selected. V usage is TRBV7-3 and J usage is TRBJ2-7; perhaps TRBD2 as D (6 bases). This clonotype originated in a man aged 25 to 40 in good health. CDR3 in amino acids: CASICRETYEQYF. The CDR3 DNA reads TGTGCCAGCATTTGTCGGGAGACCTACGAGCAGTACTTC.